The 23 T cell receptor beta chains given below trace back to one sample, sequenced in a study of blood T cell repertoires in COVID-19. Libraries were prepared by immunoSEQ multiplex PCR; TCRdb keeps only in-frame clonotypes and omits some of them. The data show over 45,000 clones, 91% seen once. Sequencing was carried out using peripheral blood. Source of these receptors: a human donor in a cohort sampled during active COVID-19.

CDR3 DNA: TGTGCCAGCAGCCAAGAAGCCCTAGCGGTTTTAAACACCGGGGAGCTGTTTTTT. Protein sequence: CASSQEALAVLNTGELFF. The chain joins TRBV4-2 to TRBJ2-2, with TRBD2 identical over 7 bases. CDR3 length equals 18 residues. Trimming removed 0 bases from V and 2 bases from J; junction bases left unmatched: 9. The germline V gene encodes CDR1 LGHNA and CDR2 YNFKEQ.

This chain links TRBV29-1 with TRBJ1-1; D not certain. Germline V lookup: CDR1 SQVTM, CDR2 ANQGSEA. This CDR3 is built from 12 residues. V dropped 6 bases and J dropped 1 base, with 9 bases sitting between them. The CDR3 DNA is TGCAGCGTCGCTACAGCGAACACTGAAGCTTTCTTT. Encoded protein: CSVATANTEAFF. Full variable domain (rest looked up from reference TRBV29-1 and TRBJ1-1): SAVISQKPSRDICQRGTSLTIQCQVDSQVTMMFWYRQQPGQSLTLIATANQGSEATYESGFVIDKFPISRPNLTFSTLTVSNMSPEDSSIYLCSVATANTEAFFGQGTRLTVV.

V usage is TRBV7-6 and J usage is TRBJ1-2; D perhaps matches TRBD1 (5 bases). The CDR3 extends over 12 amino acids. The V gene lost 5 bases and the J gene lost 8 bases, with 12 bases spanning the gap. CDR1 and CDR2 (germline): SGHVS, FNYEAQ. In DNA form, the CDR3 reads TGTGCCAGCAGCCCTGGGGGAGGCGGCTACACCTTC. Translation: CASSPGGGGYTF. Full variable domain (missing parts from reference TRBV7-6 and TRBJ1-2): GAGVSQSPRYKVTKRGQDVALRCDPISGHVSLYWYRQALGQGPEFLTYFNYEAQQDKSGLPNDRFSAERPEGSISTLTIQRTEQRDSAMYRCASSPGGGGYTFGSGTRLTVV.

Only a few counts were recorded for this clone. The V call is TRBV3-1 (or the pseudogene TRBV3-2), the J call TRBJ2-5; 8 nucleotides line up with TRBD2. Germline CDR1 is LGHDT and CDR2 is YNNKEL (reference sequence). This CDR3 is 16 amino acids long. The trim removed 1 base at V and 0 bases at J, leaving 4 bases unmatched. The CDR3: CASSQGGRKDQETQYF. For the CDR3, the DNA is TGTGCCAGCAGCCAAGGCGGGAGGAAAGACCAAGAGACCCAGTACTTC.

V gene TRBV29-1 combines with J gene TRBJ2-1; D might be TRBD1 (5 bases). The CDR3 is 13 amino acids. Trimming shortened V by 7 bases and J by 3 bases, and 13 bases separated the two germline ends. CDR1 SQVTM and CDR2 ANQGSEA come from the germline V gene. CDR3 nucleotide sequence: TGCAGCGATGTGGGGCAGTACTACAATGAGCAGTTCTTC. Encoded protein: CSDVGQYYNEQFF.

The chain recombines TRBV19 with TRBJ2-2, with D perhaps matching TRBD2 (6 bases). The CDR3 extends over 18 amino acids. Germline lookup yields CDR1 LNHDA and CDR2 SQIVND (reference sequence). Trimming cost V 3 bases and J 3 bases, with 20 bases left between them. Here the CDR3 DNA reads TGTGCCAGTAGTATTATCCCCCCGACTAGGAGGGACACCGGGGAGCTGTTTTTT. Amino acid sequence: CASSIIPPTRRDTGELFF.

This rearrangement joins TRBV6-5 to TRBJ1-1; D is perhaps TRBD1 (6 bases). The germline CDR1 and CDR2 sequences are MNHEY and SVGAGI. Trimming took 4 bases from V and 3 from J, leaving 9 bases between them. This CDR3 has 13 amino acids. CDR3 sequence (DNA): TGTGCCAGCAGTTCGTACAGGGACACTGAAGCTTTCTTT. Translation: CASSSYRDTEAFF.

The J gene is TRBJ1-1, the V gene TRBV7-9; possible D gene TRBD1, 5 bases. The CDR3 runs to 15 residues. Germline-derived CDR1 and CDR2 are SEHNR and FQNEAQ (reference sequence). Trimming removed 5 bases from V and 4 bases from J, with 17 bases in between. The CDR3 region has the DNA TGTGCCAGCAGCCCAGCCGGGGGTTGGGGCACTGAAGCTTTCTTT. Translating it yields CASSPAGGWGTEAFF.

About this clone: The junction does not match germline at one end; this may be a read error. The rearrangement uses TRBV19 and TRBJ2-2; TRBD1 might be the D (6 bases). The CDR3 covers 15 residues. CDR1 is LNHDA and CDR2 is SQIVND in the germline V gene (reference sequence). This chain's CDR3 is CATSWAGAKTGELFF. For the CDR3, the DNA is TGTGCCACGAGCTGGGCAGGGGCGAAGACCGGGGAGCTGTTTTTT. Combining the CDR3 with reference TRBV19 and TRBJ2-2 gives the whole variable domain DGGITQSPKYLFRKEGQNVTLSCEQNLNHDAMYWYRQDPGQGLRLIYYSQIVNDFQKGDIAEGYSVSREKKESFPLTVTSAQKNPTAFYLCATSWAGAKTGELFFGEGSRLTVL.

The chain combines TRBV5-1 with TRBJ2-5; no clear D. V was clipped by 4 bases and J by 4 bases, with 17 bases between them. Germline values: CDR1 SGHRS, CDR2 YFSETQ. The CDR3 runs 15 residues. The CDR3 is CASSQVPGTGETQYF. The CDR3 region has the DNA TGCGCCAGCAGCCAAGTCCCCGGAACGGGAGAGACCCAGTACTTC.

V gene TRBV7-9 combines with J gene TRBJ1-6, with D perhaps TRBD1 (6 bases). Germline V CDR1 and CDR2: SEHNR, FQNEAQ (reference sequence). The CDR3 runs to 14 residues. Trimming removed 1 base from V and 7 bases from J, with 8 bases in between. The CDR3 loop is CASSLGTENSPLHF. In nucleotides, the CDR3 is TGTGCCAGCAGCTTAGGGACAGAGAATTCACCCCTCCACTTT.

The DNA of the CDR3 is TGTGCCAGCAGCTTGAGTGCGAACTATGGCTACACCTTC. Translating gives CASSLSANYGYTF. The chain combines TRBV5-5 with TRBJ1-2; no reliable D call. V was shortened by 1 base and J by 2 bases, with 6 bases between the two germline ends. This CDR3 has 13 amino acids. CDR1 and CDR2 (germline): SGHKS, YYEKEE (reference sequence). Using reference TRBV5-5 and TRBJ1-2 for the parts outside the CDR3, the full variable domain is DAGVTQSPTHLIKTRGQQVTLRCSPISGHKSVSWYQQVLGQGPQFIFQYYEKEERGRGNFPDRFSARQFPNYSSELNVNALLLGDSALYLCASSLSANYGYTFGSGTRLTVV.

For the CDR3, the DNA is TGTGCCAGCAGTGACAGGGGGTTGGAGACCCAGTACTTC. The encoded protein is CASSDRGLETQYF. This chain links TRBV3-1 (or the pseudogene TRBV3-2) with TRBJ2-5, with 9 bases matching TRBD1. After removal of 6 bases from V and 5 bases from J, the junction contained 4 bases not matched to a gene. The germline CDR1 and CDR2 sequences are LGHDT and YNNKEL (reference sequence). This CDR3 has 13 amino acids.

This clone was found once. J is TRBJ1-1 and V is TRBV5-4; D is unclear. The CDR3 has 14 amino acids. V gave up 5 bases and J gave up 2 bases, with 13 bases separating them. Germline CDR1 and CDR2: SGHNT and YYREEE (reference sequence). CDR3 bases: TGTGCCAGCAGGTCTCGCGCTATAAACACTGAAGCTTTCTTT. Translation: CASRSRAINTEAFF.

The V gene is TRBV7-9, the J gene TRBJ2-1; TRBD2 aligns across 10 bases. The V gene end was trimmed by 2 bases and the J gene end by 1 base; junction bases not matched to a gene: 8. The CDR3 has 18 amino acids. Germline V gene sequence: CDR1 SEHNR, CDR2 FQNEAQ (reference sequence). The CDR3 DNA follows: TGTGCCAGCAGCTTATCAGACCTAGCGGGAGAGTCCTACAATGAGCAGTTCTTC. It yields the protein CASSLSDLAGESYNEQFF.

J is TRBJ2-7 and V is TRBV10-3; 12 bases match TRBD2. Trimming took 7 bases from V and 7 from J; bases not matched to a gene: 8. Looked up from germline, CDR1 is ENHRY and CDR2 is SYGVKD. This CDR3 region has 14 residues. The CDR3 nucleotides are TGTGCCATCACCCGACTAGCGGGAGATGCTGAGCAGTACTTC. Amino acid sequence: CAITRLAGDAEQYF.

J is TRBJ2-1 and V is TRBV7-6; D perhaps matches TRBD2 (6 bases). The CDR3 totals 16 residues. The V gene's germline CDR1 is SGHVS and CDR2 FNYEAQ. V dropped 0 bases and J dropped 1 base, with 10 bases sitting between them. CDR3 sequence: CASSLAFAGSYNEQFF. The CDR3 DNA is TGTGCCAGCAGCTTAGCCTTCGCGGGGTCCTACAATGAGCAGTTCTTC. The entire variable domain, with the rest obtained from reference TRBV7-6 and TRBJ2-1, is as follows: GAGVSQSPRYKVTKRGQDVALRCDPISGHVSLYWYRQALGQGPEFLTYFNYEAQQDKSGLPNDRFSAERPEGSISTLTIQRTEQRDSAMYRCASSLAFAGSYNEQFFGPGTRLTVL.

The V gene is TRBV7-3, the J gene TRBJ1-1, with 7 bases matching TRBD1. The CDR3 runs 15 residues. Germline V lookup: CDR1 SGHTA, CDR2 FQGTGA. Germline trimming cut 2 bases from V and 6 bases from J; bases unmatched to any gene: 9. CDR3 protein: CASSLEGARISEAFF. The DNA for the CDR3 is TGTGCCAGCAGCTTAGAGGGGGCGCGAATTTCTGAAGCTTTCTTT.

The rearrangement uses TRBV3-1 (or the pseudogene TRBV3-2) and TRBJ1-6; perhaps TRBD1 as D (6 bases). The CDR3 totals 15 residues. Germline V gene sequence: CDR1 LGHDT, CDR2 YNNKEL (reference sequence). Between the trimmed V and J ends, which lost 5 bases and 2 bases, there was a span of 10 bases. Here the CDR3 reads CASSSRTAYNSPLHF. DNA of the CDR3: TGTGCCAGCAGCTCGCGGACAGCCTATAATTCACCCCTCCACTTT.

In this sample, this clone turned up a few times. The V and J genes are TRBV7-9 and TRBJ2-3; maybe TRBD2 (7 bases). The ends were cut back, 4 bases at V and 2 bases at J, with 16 bases in the middle. Germline assignment: CDR1 SEHNR and CDR2 FQNEAQ (reference sequence). This CDR3 is built from 16 residues. This CDR3 reads CASSSQGGLYTDTQYF. In DNA, the CDR3 is TGTGCCAGCAGCTCTCAAGGGGGACTATACACAGATACGCAGTATTTT.

This rearrangement joins TRBV9 to TRBJ1-5; 11 nucleotides agree with TRBD1. This CDR3 has 15 residues. Germline V gene data show CDR1 as SGDLS and CDR2 as YYNGEE. With 5 bases clipped from V and 6 bases from J, the junction kept 7 bases outside the gene matches. CDR3 sequence: CASSSGQGAGQPQHF. CDR3 coding DNA: TGTGCCAGCAGTTCAGGACAGGGGGCAGGTCAGCCCCAGCATTTT. Variable domain in full (rest from reference TRBV9 and TRBJ1-5): DSGVTQTPKHLITATGQRVTLRCSPRSGDLSVYWYQQSLDQGLQFLIQYYNGEERAKGNILERFSAQQFPDLHSELNLSSLELGDSALYFCASSSGQGAGQPQHFGDGTRLSIL.

The V gene is TRBV10-1, the J gene TRBJ1-1, with 7 bases fitting TRBD1. J lost 3 bases, V lost 4 bases, and 11 bases had no gene match. Germline V lookup: CDR1 WNHNN, CDR2 SYGVQD (reference sequence). The CDR3 has 16 residues. CDR3 DNA: TGCGCCAGCAGTGGGGACAGCTCTTTGGGATACACTGAAGCTTTCTTT. The encoded protein is CASSGDSSLGYTEAFF.

This rearrangement joins TRBV13 to TRBJ2-1, with 13 nucleotides matching TRBD2. The CDR3 has 14 residues. Losses at the gene ends were 3 bases for V and 8 bases for J; bases not matched to a gene: 1. CDR1 and CDR2 from the germline V gene are PRHDT and FYEKMQ (reference sequence). CDR3 sequence: CASSFGLAGDEQFF. The CDR3 bases are TGTGCCAGCAGCTTTGGACTAGCGGGAGATGAGCAGTTCTTC.